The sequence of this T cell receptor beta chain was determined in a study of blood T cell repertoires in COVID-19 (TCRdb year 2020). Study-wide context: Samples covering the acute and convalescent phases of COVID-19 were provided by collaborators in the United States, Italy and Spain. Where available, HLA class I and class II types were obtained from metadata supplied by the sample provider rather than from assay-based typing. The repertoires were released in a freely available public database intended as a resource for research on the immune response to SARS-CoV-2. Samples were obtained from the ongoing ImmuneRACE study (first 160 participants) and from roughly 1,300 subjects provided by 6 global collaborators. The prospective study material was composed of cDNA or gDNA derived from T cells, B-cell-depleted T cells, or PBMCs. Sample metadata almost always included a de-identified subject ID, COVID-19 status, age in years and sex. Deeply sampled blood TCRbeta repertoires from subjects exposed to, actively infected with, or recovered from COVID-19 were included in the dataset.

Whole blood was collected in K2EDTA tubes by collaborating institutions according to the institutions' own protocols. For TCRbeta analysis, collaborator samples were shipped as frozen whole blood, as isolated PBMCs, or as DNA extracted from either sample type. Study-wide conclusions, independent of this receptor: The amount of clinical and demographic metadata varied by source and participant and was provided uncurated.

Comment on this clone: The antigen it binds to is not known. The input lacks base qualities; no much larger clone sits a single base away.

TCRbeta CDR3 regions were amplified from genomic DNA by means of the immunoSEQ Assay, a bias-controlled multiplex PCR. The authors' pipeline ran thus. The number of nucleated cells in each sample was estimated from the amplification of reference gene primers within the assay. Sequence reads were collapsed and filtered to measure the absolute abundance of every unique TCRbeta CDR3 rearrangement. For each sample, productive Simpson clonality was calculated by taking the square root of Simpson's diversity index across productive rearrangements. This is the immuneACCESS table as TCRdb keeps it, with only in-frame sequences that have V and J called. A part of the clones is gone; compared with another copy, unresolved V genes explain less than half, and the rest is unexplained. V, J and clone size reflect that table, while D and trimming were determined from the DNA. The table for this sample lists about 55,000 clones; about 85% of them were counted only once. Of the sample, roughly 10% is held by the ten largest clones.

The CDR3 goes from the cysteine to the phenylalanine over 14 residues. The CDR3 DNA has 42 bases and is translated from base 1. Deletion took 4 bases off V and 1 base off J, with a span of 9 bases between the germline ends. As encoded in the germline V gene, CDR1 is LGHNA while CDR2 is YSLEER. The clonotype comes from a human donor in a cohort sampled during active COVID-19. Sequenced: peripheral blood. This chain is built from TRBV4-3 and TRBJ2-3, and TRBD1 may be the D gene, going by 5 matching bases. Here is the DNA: TGCGCCAGCAGCCCAGGGCGCGGCACAGATACGCAGTATTTT. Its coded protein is CASSPGRGTDTQYF.